This T cell receptor (beta chain) was documented in a study of blood T cells in healthy people across ages. A sample-barcoded 5' primer and a J-beta primer mix were used in a second PCR of roughly 7 to 12 cycles. One entry per CDR3 protein, called by TCRdb with MiXCR from the 5' RACE reads. The table includes some 750,000 distinct CDR3 sequences, over 20% detected once. This clonotype was counted a single time. The germline gives CDR1 KGHSH, CDR2 LQKENI. V lost 3 bases and J lost 3; bases outside the gene matches: 5. This CDR3 has 15 residues. The chain joins TRBV18 to TRBJ1-1; 9 bases line up with TRBD1. This clonotype was sampled from a man between 65 and 79 years old in good health. What was sequenced was blood. In DNA form, the CDR3 reads TGTGCCAGCTCACCTGGACAGGGGTTTCACACTGAAGCTTTCTTT. It specifies CASSPGQGFHTEAFF.